These T cell receptor beta chains were read from a single sample in a study of T cells in Graves' hyperthyroidism and ophthalmopathy. TCRdb redid the calling of the multiplex PCR reads with MiXCR, one entry per CDR3 protein. The sample carries 350,000 to 400,000 distinct CDR3 sequences, about 15% recorded once. Sequencing was done on a sample of blood. Every receptor here comes from a woman aged 25-40 years with Graves' hyperthyroidism. Each CDR3 is given without its conserved first and last residue. D genes are given only for firm matches.

d_gene	v_gene	j_gene	CDR3aa
NA	TRBV10-3	TRBJ1-2	AISESSQASYGYT
NA	TRBV28	TRBJ1-2	ASSLGGAYGYGYT
TRBD2	TRBV4-1	TRBJ2-7	ASSPSGLEYEQY
TRBD1	TRBV10-1	TRBJ2-7	ASGTAYEQY
NA	TRBV2	TRBJ1-5	ASSPDSSTQPQH
TRBD1	TRBV2	TRBJ2-2	ASRGQGRSGELF
NA	TRBV19	TRBJ1-5	ASSTHLGTIYHNQPQH
TRBD2	TRBV19	TRBJ2-1	ASSILADAYNEQF
NA	TRBV19	TRBJ1-5	ASSNGGNQPQH
NA	TRBV28	TRBJ1-2	ASSAPRDRGGYT
TRBD1	TRBV5-1	TRBJ2-1	ASSLLGTGDNEQF
TRBD2	TRBV5-6	TRBJ2-7	ASSIRTSGSKYEQY
NA	TRBV6-1	TRBJ1-6	ASSEGRREISPLH
NA	TRBV7-2	TRBJ1-5	ASSSSGDSNQPQH
NA	TRBV19	TRBJ1-1	ASSIALITTEAF
NA	TRBV11-2	TRBJ2-7	ASSLEIIGDYYEQY
NA	TRBV18	TRBJ1-2	ASSPTGNYGYT
TRBD2	TRBV20-1	TRBJ2-1	SATTSGSYNEQF
NA	TRBV28	TRBJ2-7	ASSQPGEQY
NA	TRBV19	TRBJ2-7	ASSIWPSYEQY
NA	TRBV12-3/TRBV12-4	TRBJ1-1	ASSLAWPNTEAF
NA	TRBV24-1	TRBJ2-1	ATSDQGDYNEQF
NA	TRBV6-1	TRBJ1-1	ASRPRDSSRVQNTEAF
NA	TRBV20-1	TRBJ1-5	SARGQYSNQPQH
TRBD2	TRBV28	TRBJ2-3	ASSRASGGTQY
TRBD2	TRBV18	TRBJ2-7	ASSPQAGVPSEQY
TRBD2	TRBV20-1	TRBJ2-1	SATYRREGPDEQF
TRBD1	TRBV20-1	TRBJ2-7	SATGTGIGYEQY
TRBD1	TRBV28	TRBJ2-3	ASSLPTGDTFRTDTQY
TRBD2	TRBV20-1	TRBJ2-1	SANGREGRFQHEQF
TRBD2	TRBV6-1	TRBJ2-3	ASRPGLAGRDTQY
TRBD2	TRBV20-1	TRBJ2-7	SARSLAGQPYEQY
TRBD1	TRBV28	TRBJ1-2	ASSLWTGTYGYT
TRBD2	TRBV20-1	TRBJ2-1	SARALAGVTNEQF
NA	TRBV20-1	TRBJ1-5	SARSLDRHSNQPQH
TRBD1	TRBV27	TRBJ2-3	ASSPTGVIGDTQY
NA	TRBV5-1	TRBJ2-1	ASSPEGYNEQF
TRBD2	TRBV20-1	TRBJ2-1	SARGGLAGGPSYNEQF
TRBD2	TRBV4-1	TRBJ2-3	ASSLGLAGIVDTQY
TRBD1	TRBV7-9	TRBJ2-7	ASSDRGVGQRNYEQY
NA	TRBV20-1	TRBJ2-3	SARDGTISTDTQY
TRBD2	TRBV2	TRBJ2-4	ASSETREGAVVQY
TRBD2	TRBV24-1	TRBJ2-1	ATSDAGTSGRTEQF
NA	TRBV20-1	TRBJ1-5	SARSTGFSNQPQH
TRBD1	TRBV6-1	TRBJ2-7	AAKRDREVGEQY
NA	TRBV7-8	TRBJ2-4	ASSPRAVKNIQY
NA	TRBV12-3/TRBV12-4	TRBJ2-4	ASSRQQNIQY
NA	TRBV5-4	TRBJ1-3	ASSLEAGPGNTIY
TRBD1	TRBV24-1	TRBJ2-2	ATSDWGQGNTGELF
NA	TRBV5-6	TRBJ1-2	ASSSRDRLMEGYGYT
TRBD2	TRBV18	TRBJ2-1	ASSRLAEYNEQF
NA	TRBV6-5	TRBJ1-1	ASSYSVGGNTEAF
TRBD2	TRBV3-1	TRBJ2-1	ASSRPGRGDEQF